This T cell receptor (beta chain) was sequenced in a study of cytomegalovirus exposure and HLA in healthy donors. Sequenced by immunoSEQ multiplex PCR; TCRdb stores in-frame clones only, minus some. This sample yields tens of thousands of clones, of which about 94% are seen a single time; about 4.5% belongs to the top ten. The donors were members of the validation cohort comprising approximately 120 subjects, separate from the approximately 630-subject first cohort. The sequenced material came from PBMCs. The TCR was taken from a man aged 18 to 30 in good health and CMV-seropositive.

CDR3 sequence: CASSLNSQGTDTQYF. For the CDR3, the DNA is TGTGCCAGCAGCTTAAACTCTCAGGGGACAGATACGCAGTATTTT. J is TRBJ2-3 and V is TRBV7-3; a weak D match, TRBD1 (6 bases). Per germline, CDR1 SGHTA and CDR2 FQGTGA. CDR3 size: 15 residues. V was trimmed by 1 base and J by 3 bases, leaving 11 bases between them.